This T cell receptor beta chain was sequenced for a study of blood T cell repertoires in COVID-19. The CDR3 runs to 17 residues. Trimming removed 6 bases at V and 0 bases at J, with 18 bases between. Per the germline V gene, CDR1 is SNHLY and CDR2 is FYNNEI. Profiled with immunoSEQ multiplex PCR; TCRdb holds only in-frame clones, not every one. The sample lists 150,000 to 200,000 clones, 85% occurring once. Material: peripheral blood. The V and J genes are TRBV2 and TRBJ1-3, with TRBD1 as a possible D gene (5 bases). The sequence was collected from a human donor with acute or convalescent COVID-19. The donor label of this sample is uncertain. The CDR3 nucleotides read TGTGCCAGCAGACTAACCCGGACATTTAGCTCTGGAAACACCATATATTTT. This codes for CASRLTRTFSSGNTIYF.